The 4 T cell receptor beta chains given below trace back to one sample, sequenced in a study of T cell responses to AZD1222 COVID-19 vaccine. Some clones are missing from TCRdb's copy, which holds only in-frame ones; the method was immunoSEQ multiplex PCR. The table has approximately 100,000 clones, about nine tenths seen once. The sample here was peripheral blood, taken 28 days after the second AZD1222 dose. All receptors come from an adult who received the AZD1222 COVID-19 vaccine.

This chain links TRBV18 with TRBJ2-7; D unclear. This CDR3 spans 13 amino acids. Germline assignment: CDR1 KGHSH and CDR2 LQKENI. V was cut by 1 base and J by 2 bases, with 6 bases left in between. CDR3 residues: CASSPLATYEQYF. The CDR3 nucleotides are TGTGCCAGCTCACCACTGGCTACCTACGAGCAGTACTTC. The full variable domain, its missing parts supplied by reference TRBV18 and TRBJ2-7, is NAGVMQNPRHLVRRRGQEARLRCSPMKGHSHVYWYRQLPEEGLKFMVYLQKENIIDESGMPKERFSAEFPKEGPSILRIQQVVRGDSAAYFCASSPLATYEQYFGPGTRLTVT.

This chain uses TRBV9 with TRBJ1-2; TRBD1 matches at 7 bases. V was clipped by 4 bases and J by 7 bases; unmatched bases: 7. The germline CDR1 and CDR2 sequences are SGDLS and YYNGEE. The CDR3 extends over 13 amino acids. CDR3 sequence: CASSRAGGLGYTF. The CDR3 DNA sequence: TGTGCCAGCAGCCGCGCAGGGGGGCTTGGCTACACCTTC.

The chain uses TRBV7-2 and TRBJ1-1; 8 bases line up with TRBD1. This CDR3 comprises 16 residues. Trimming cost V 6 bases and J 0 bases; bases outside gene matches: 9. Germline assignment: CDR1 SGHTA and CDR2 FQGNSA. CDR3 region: CASSSYRQGMNTEAFF. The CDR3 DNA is TGTGCCAGCAGTTCATATCGACAGGGGATGAACACTGAAGCTTTCTTT.

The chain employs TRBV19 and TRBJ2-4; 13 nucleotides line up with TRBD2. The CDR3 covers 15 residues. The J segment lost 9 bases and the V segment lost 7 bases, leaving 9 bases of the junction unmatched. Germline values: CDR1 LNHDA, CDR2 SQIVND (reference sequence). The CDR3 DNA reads TGTGCCAGTACCCCCCGTACTAGCGGGGGGGGCATTCAGTACTTC. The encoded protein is CASTPRTSGGGIQYF.